Only a few counts were recorded for the clone carrying this T cell receptor (beta chain). The data were taken from a study of human T cells and chemical hapten exposure. The CDR3 covers 15 residues. Germline CDR1 and CDR2: MNHEY and SMNVEV (reference sequence). Trimming removed 0 bases at V and 4 bases at J, with 9 bases between. TCRdb re-derived calls from the RACE reads in MiXCR, one entry per CDR3 protein. The repertoire has some 94,000 distinct CDR3 sequences, under 15% of them found once; the top ten carry roughly 2%. Indicated time point: patch test 1, 2 weeks after DPC sensitization. Described treatment: therapeutic diphenylcyclopropenone sensitization with weekly scalp DPC.

V gene TRBV27 combines with J gene TRBJ2-2, with D possibly matching TRBD1 (5 bases). This sequence was found in a woman aged 40 to 50 with alopecia areata. Some clones in this sample may be carry-over from other donors' samples. This specimen consisted of whole blood, obtained in connection with sensitization to the hapten diphenylcyclopropenone (DPC). Written as DNA, the CDR3 is TGTGCCAGCAGTTTATCGTGGACACTCACCGGGGAGCTGTTTTTT. Translation: CASSLSWTLTGELFF.